A selection of T cell receptor beta chains follows, all from one sample in a study of cytomegalovirus exposure and HLA in healthy donors. TCRdb keeps only in-frame clones here, not all; method: immunoSEQ multiplex PCR. The data contain around 190,000 clones, over 75% of them singletons. Sequencing was done on a sample of PBMCs. All receptors come from a woman aged 45-65 years in good health and CMV-seronegative. Both conserved end residues are part of each CDR3. Each record gives: clone size, D gene, J gene, V gene, CDR3 DNA, CDR3 protein. A D gene is named only where the DNA matches it firmly. Clone size is not always given. Where it is, it says once, few, many or a class for expanded clones.

clone size: few
D gene: NA
J gene: TRBJ2-7
V gene: TRBV7-2
CDR3 DNA: TGTGCCAGCAGTCCCCTGTACGAGCAGTACTTC
CDR3 protein: CASSPLYEQYF

clone size: NA
D gene: NA
J gene: TRBJ1-1
V gene: TRBV2
CDR3 DNA: TGTGCCAGCAGTGAAGGACAGCCTGAAGCTTTCTTT
CDR3 protein: CASSEGQPEAFF

clone size: NA
D gene: NA
J gene: TRBJ2-3
V gene: TRBV27
CDR3 DNA: TGTGCCAGCAGTTTGGGGCATACGCAGTATTTT
CDR3 protein: CASSLGHTQYF

clone size: once
D gene: NA
J gene: TRBJ2-1
V gene: TRBV28
CDR3 DNA: TGTGCCAGCAGTTTATACGAGGAGGTCTTGGGTACGCAGTTCTTC
CDR3 protein: CASSLYEEVLGTQFF

clone size: once
D gene: NA
J gene: TRBJ2-5
V gene: TRBV5-1
CDR3 DNA: TGCGCCAGCAGCCCCGGGACATCGGAGACCCAGTACTTC
CDR3 protein: CASSPGTSETQYF

clone size: NA
D gene: NA
J gene: TRBJ2-3
V gene: TRBV10-3
CDR3 DNA: TGTGCCACTACTAGTCTCACAGATACGCAGTATTTT
CDR3 protein: CATTSLTDTQYF

clone size: NA
D gene: NA
J gene: TRBJ2-3
V gene: TRBV5-1
CDR3 DNA: TGCGCCAGCAGGGAGTTGGGCACAGATACGCAGTATTTT
CDR3 protein: CASRELGTDTQYF

clone size: once
D gene: NA
J gene: TRBJ2-7
V gene: TRBV5-1
CDR3 DNA: TGCGCCAGCAGCTGGGGCACAGTGGACGAGCAGTACTTC
CDR3 protein: CASSWGTVDEQYF

clone size: NA
D gene: NA
J gene: TRBJ2-7
V gene: TRBV27
CDR3 DNA: TGTGCCAGCAGTTTATCAAGTCTTCCGAGCTCCTACGAGCAATACTTC
CDR3 protein: CASSLSSLPSSYEQYF

clone size: NA
D gene: TRBD1
J gene: TRBJ1-1
V gene: TRBV5-1
CDR3 DNA: TGCGCCAGCAGCTTGTCTCGACAGGGGAACACTGAAGCTTTCTTT
CDR3 protein: CASSLSRQGNTEAFF